This T cell receptor (beta chain) is from a study of T-cell memory formation after mild COVID-19. A note on this clonotype: Its specificity is not known.

CDR1 and CDR2 (germline): DFQATT, SNEGSKA (reference sequence). This CDR3 has 13 residues. V was clipped by 1 base and J by 2 bases, with 7 bases between them. Study results and limitations: Those CD4+ clones that contracted were mainly in CM and EM (CD8+ ones in EMRA). Clones contracting over day 15 to 85 were CD4/CD8 balanced, with later expanders leaning CD4+.

One entry per CDR3 protein results from TCRdb running MiXCR on the 5' RACE reads. There are 180,000 or so distinct CDR3 sequences in the sample; approximately 10% occur only once, and around 3.8% lies in the top ten. The sequenced sample was PBMCs or a T cell subset sorted from them (not recorded which). The chain is built from TRBV20-1 and TRBJ2-3; D unresolved. The TCR was taken from a man aged 18 to 30 who had mild COVID-19 (a few samples of this study predate the infection). Cell type and time point are not known. The DNA of the CDR3 is TGCAGTGCTAGAGTGTCGGCCACAGATACGCAGTATTTT. Translation: CSARVSATDTQYF.